Shown below are 18 T cell receptor beta chains from a single sample sequenced in a study of blood T cell repertoires in COVID-19. Method: immunoSEQ multiplex PCR; TCRdb's copy keeps in-frame clones and lacks some. The sample holds fewer than 300,000 clones, 84% seen once. The sequenced sample was peripheral blood. The receptor source for this set is a person in their 70s with COVID-19, enrolled during active disease.

J is TRBJ1-6 and V is TRBV30, with D perhaps matching TRBD1 (6 bases). V lost 2 bases, J lost 5 bases, and 28 bases lay in between. Germline V lookup: CDR1 GTSNPN, CDR2 SVGIG (reference sequence). This CDR3 has 20 amino acids. As DNA, the CDR3 is TGTGCCTGGAGTCCCTATTTCCAGGGGTTGTGGACGCGTAATAATTCACCCCTCCACTTT. It encodes CAWSPYFQGLWTRNNSPLHF.

The rearrangement uses TRBV6-5 and TRBJ2-2; possible D gene TRBD1, 6 bases. V was cut by 5 bases and J by 4 bases, with 11 bases left in between. The germline V gene has CDR1 MNHEY and CDR2 SVGAGI. CDR3 size: 14 residues. This chain's CDR3 is CASSIRDTTGELFF. DNA of the CDR3: TGTGCCAGCAGTATTCGGGACACCACCGGGGAGCTGTTTTTT.

This chain connects TRBV12-3 or TRBV12-4 to TRBJ2-1; D not resolved. V was pared by 5 bases and J by 1 base, with 6 bases between. The CDR3 runs to 13 residues. CDR3 in DNA: TGTGCCAGCAGTCCTAGGTCCTACAATGAGCAGTTCTTC. It yields the protein CASSPRSYNEQFF.

This clone turned up a few times. The V and J genes are TRBV10-3 and TRBJ2-3; 10 bases map to TRBD2. This CDR3 contains 14 residues. V lost 6 bases and J lost 0; bases outside the gene matches: 0. Germline loops: CDR1 ENHRY, CDR2 SYGVKD. The CDR3 DNA is TGTGCCATCAGGACTAGCGGGAGCACAGATACGCAGTATTTT. It translates to CAIRTSGSTDTQYF.

CDR3 in DNA: TGCGCCAGCAGCTTGGAGGGACGGGGGGAAGAGACCCAGTACTTC. It encodes CASSLEGRGEETQYF. The J gene is TRBJ2-5, the V gene TRBV5-1, with 7 positions matching TRBD2. The germline gives CDR1 SGHRS, CDR2 YFSETQ. The CDR3 consists of 15 residues. J was trimmed by 3 bases and V by 0 bases; bases with no gene match: 5.

The table lists this clone with a count of one. The CDR3 nucleotides are TGCAGTGCTATACGGGGAAACGAGCAGTACTTC. Translation gives CSAIRGNEQYF. This chain links TRBV20-1 with TRBJ2-7; possibly TRBD2 for D (5 bases). Germline V gene lookup returns CDR1 DFQATT and CDR2 SNEGSKA (reference sequence). The length of the CDR3 is 11 residues. V lost 4 bases to trimming and J lost 5 bases, with 9 bases between them.

This clone was counted a single time. The chain uses TRBV6-6 and TRBJ2-5; no clear D. The CDR3 spans 12 residues. CDR1 is MNHNY, CDR2 SVGAGI, per germline (reference sequence). V was clipped by 0 bases and J by 5 bases, with 4 bases between them. The CDR3 loop reads CASSYSEETQYF. In nucleotides, the CDR3 is TGTGCCAGCAGTTACTCCGAGGAGACCCAGTACTTC.

The chain employs TRBV6-7 and TRBJ2-7, with 7 bases that match TRBD1. TRBV6-7 falls under the ORF class, with uncertain function. Trimming cost V 7 bases and J 4 bases; bases outside gene matches: 10. The CDR3 runs 14 residues. The DNA of the CDR3 is TGTGCCAGCAAACGCGAGGGGGCCCAATACGAGCAGTACTTC. As protein: CASKREGAQYEQYF.

About this clone itself: The identical CDR3 is also encoded by other nucleotide sequences in the sample. V is TRBV11-3 and J is TRBJ2-1; 8 bases match TRBD1. The CDR3 has 13 residues. Germline CDR1 SGHNT, CDR2 YENEEA. Trimming cost V 5 bases and J 6 bases; bases outside gene matches: 3. The DNA of the CDR3 is TGTGCCAGCAGCGGAGACAGGGGCAATGAGCAGTTCTTC. Amino acid sequence: CASSGDRGNEQFF.

The rearrangement links TRBV19 to TRBJ2-2; possible D gene TRBD1, 5 bases. Germline V CDR1 and CDR2: LNHDA, SQIVND (reference sequence). Deletions cut 6 bases from V and 3 bases from J, with 17 bases between. CDR3 length equals 16 residues. CDR3 sequence (DNA): TGTGCCAGTAGCCTGCCCGCAGGGCCGGACACCGGGGAGCTGTTTTTT. Translating it yields CASSLPAGPDTGELFF. Combining the CDR3 with reference TRBV19 and TRBJ2-2 gives the whole variable domain DGGITQSPKYLFRKEGQNVTLSCEQNLNHDAMYWYRQDPGQGLRLIYYSQIVNDFQKGDIAEGYSVSREKKESFPLTVTSAQKNPTAFYLCASSLPAGPDTGELFFGEGSRLTVL.

J is TRBJ2-2 and V is TRBV15; D unresolved. Germline lookup yields CDR1 LNHNV and CDR2 YYDKDF (reference sequence). This CDR3 contains 14 residues. Deletions cut 1 base from V and 4 bases from J, with 7 bases between. As DNA, the CDR3 is TGTGCCACCAGCAGAGCCGGTGGCACCGGGGAGCTGTTTTTT. It translates to CATSRAGGTGELFF.

For the CDR3, the DNA is TGTGCCAGCAGCCCCGCCGGACAGGGTTATGGAAACACCATATATTTT. It yields the protein CASSPAGQGYGNTIYF. The chain couples TRBV3-1 (or the pseudogene TRBV3-2) to TRBJ1-3; TRBD1 matches 8 bases. CDR3 size: 16 residues. Germline CDR1 reads LGHDT; CDR2 reads YNNKEL (reference sequence). The trim removed 4 bases at V and 3 bases at J, leaving 8 bases unmatched.

V gene TRBV14 combines with J gene TRBJ1-1, with D uncertain. This CDR3 has 13 amino acids. Germline-derived CDR1 and CDR2 are SGHDN and FVKESK. Trimming took 3 bases from V and 5 from J, leaving 10 bases between them. The CDR3 DNA reads TGTGCCAGCAGCCAGTTTCCCAAAACTGAAGCTTTCTTT. It translates to CASSQFPKTEAFF. Looking up the rest from reference TRBV14 and TRBJ1-1 gives the full variable domain: EAGVTQFPSHSVIEKGQTVTLRCDPISGHDNLYWYRRVMGKEIKFLLHFVKESKQDESGMPNNRFLAERTGGTYSTLKVQPAELEDSGVYFCASSQFPKTEAFFGQGTRLTVV.

This chain uses TRBV2 with TRBJ2-2, with D unresolved. V was cut by 3 bases and J by 0 bases, with 8 bases left in between. The germline gives CDR1 SNHLY, CDR2 FYNNEI. This CDR3 has 15 amino acids. This CDR3 reads CASSERRTNTGELFF. The DNA of the CDR3 is TGTGCCAGCAGTGAGCGGCGGACGAACACCGGGGAGCTGTTTTTT.

The chain couples TRBV5-4 to TRBJ1-2, with TRBD1 matching 7 bases. After removal of 3 bases from V and 4 bases from J, the junction contained 15 bases not matched to a gene. CDR3 length: 17 amino acids. Germline-derived CDR1 and CDR2 are SGHNT and YYREEE (reference sequence). The DNA of the CDR3 is TGTGCCAGCAGCTCCAAGCCTCGACAGGGAGGAGGCTATGGCTACACCTTC. Translated: CASSSKPRQGGGYGYTF.

The CDR3 loop is CASSQGVGTGGPYEQYF. DNA for the CDR3: TGTGCCAGCAGCCAGGGGGTCGGGACAGGGGGCCCCTACGAGCAGTACTTC. V gene TRBV7-2 combines with J gene TRBJ2-7, with 12 positions matching TRBD1. This CDR3 has 17 residues. V was pared by 5 bases and J by 2 bases, with 10 bases of the junction left unmatched. Germline V lookup: CDR1 SGHTA, CDR2 FQGNSA.

This chain links TRBV6-2 or TRBV6-3 with TRBJ2-6, with 9 nucleotides matching TRBD1. The germline gives CDR1 MNHEY, CDR2 SVGEGT. Unmatched junction bases numbered 12, after V lost 3 bases and J lost 3 bases. The CDR3 covers 19 residues. CDR3 sequence: CASSYSPGQGINGANVLTF. The CDR3 DNA reads as TGTGCCAGCAGTTATAGCCCAGGACAGGGGATAAATGGGGCCAACGTCCTGACTTTC.

This clone was recorded a few times. Here the CDR3 DNA reads TGTGCCAGCAGCCGCCGAAGCACTGACAGGGGTAATAATTCACCCCTCCACTTT. This gives the protein CASSRRSTDRGNNSPLHF. The V call is TRBV6-2 or TRBV6-3, the J call TRBJ1-6; 8 bases agree with TRBD1. The germline V gene has CDR1 MNHEY and CDR2 SVGEGT. Trimming took 6 bases from V and 5 from J; bases not matched to a gene: 15. This CDR3 comprises 18 residues.